This T cell receptor (beta chain) was sequenced during a study of cytomegalovirus exposure and HLA in healthy donors. General study findings and limits: The authors considered a cluster of highly shared sequence variants likely to be a sequencing artifact. Most TCR sequences showed up rarely, but some public TCRs showed up in many donors. Analysis was performed later, and it showed HLA-associated TCR beta chains to be more clonally expanded than equally common others. The authors enumerated 150 to 200 TCR beta chains as linked to cytomegalovirus.

The PCR used 60 Vbeta and 13 Jbeta primers. Assay used: immunoSEQ multiplex PCR; TCRdb lists only in-frame clones, some missing. This table has 30,000 to 45,000 clones, about nine tenths appearing once. This clone was counted only a few times. Antigen: not known. Per the germline V gene, CDR1 is WNHNN and CDR2 is SYGVQD (reference sequence). Trimming took off 2 bases at V and 7 bases at J, with 11 bases between the two ends. This CDR3 comprises 13 residues. The TCR originated in a woman in her forties in good health and CMV-seropositive. Sequenced material: PBMCs. The rearrangement links TRBV10-1 to TRBJ2-5; D is perhaps TRBD1 (5 bases). The CDR3 DNA reads TGCGCCAGCAGTGAGACGTCAGGGCGGACCCAGTACTTC. It encodes CASSETSGRTQYF.